The 11 T cell receptor beta chains reported below all come from one sample, sequenced in a study of blood T cell repertoires in COVID-19. The repertoire was sequenced with immunoSEQ multiplex PCR; TCRdb's copy has only in-frame clones and lacks some. The sample has tens of thousands of clones; 83% are singletons. The specimen sequenced was peripheral blood. These receptors all stem from a young man with COVID-19, enrolled during active disease.

The chain carries TRBV5-6 and TRBJ2-7; TRBD1 agrees at 9 bases. CDR3 length: 15 amino acids. Germline trimming cut 4 bases from V and 2 bases from J; bases unmatched to any gene: 7. The V gene's germline CDR1 is SGHDT and CDR2 YYEEEE. The CDR3 protein is CASSHTGTGTYEQYF. CDR3 coding DNA: TGTGCCAGCAGCCACACCGGGACAGGGACCTACGAGCAGTACTTC. Combining the CDR3 with reference TRBV5-6 and TRBJ2-7 gives the whole variable domain DAGVTQSPTHLIKTRGQQVTLRCSPKSGHDTVSWYQQALGQGPQFIFQYYEEEERQRGNFPDRFSGHQFPNYSSELNVNALLLGDSALYLCASSHTGTGTYEQYFGPGTRLTVT.

The V call is TRBV5-1, the J call TRBJ1-1, with a weak D call TRBD1 (5 bases). V was shortened by 0 bases and J by 10 bases, with 10 bases between the two germline ends. This CDR3 is 12 amino acids long. Germline CDR1 SGHRS, CDR2 YFSETQ. CDR3 sequence (DNA): TGCGCCAGCAGCTTGGCGGGGGTCGGAGCTTTCTTT. Its protein product is CASSLAGVGAFF. Full variable domain (remainder filled in from reference TRBV5-1 and TRBJ1-1): KAGVTQTPRYLIKTRGQQVTLSCSPISGHRSVSWYQQTPGQGLQFLFEYFSETQRNKGNFPGRFSGRQFSNSRSEMNVSTLELGDSALYLCASSLAGVGAFFGQGTRLTVV.

The chain carries TRBV7-6 and TRBJ2-5; 10 positions match TRBD1. This CDR3 region has 15 residues. Germline assignment: CDR1 SGHVS and CDR2 FNYEAQ. V lost 5 bases and J lost 5; bases outside the gene matches: 8. The CDR3 bases are TGTGCCAGCAGCCTCGGGACAGGGGAGAGGGAGACCCAGTACTTC. The encoded protein is CASSLGTGERETQYF.

This chain joins TRBV3-1 (or the pseudogene TRBV3-2) and TRBJ2-7, with D perhaps matching TRBD2 (6 bases). The CDR3 totals 17 residues. Trimming stripped 6 bases from V and 6 bases from J, with 27 bases between. CDR1 LGHDT and CDR2 YNNKEL come from the germline V gene (reference sequence). The CDR3, as DNA: TGTGCCAGCAGGCACACACCTGGGAGAGGTTCCGGGGGCGAGCAGTACTTC. This translates into CASRHTPGRGSGGEQYF.

The rearrangement joins TRBV9 to TRBJ2-6; D uncertain. The length of the CDR3 is 14 residues. Germline V gene lookup returns CDR1 SGDLS and CDR2 YYNGEE. V gave up 3 bases and J gave up 2 bases, with 6 bases separating them. CDR3 in amino acids: CASSAPAGANVLTF. As DNA, the CDR3 is TGTGCCAGCAGCGCTCCAGCTGGGGCCAACGTCCTGACTTTC.

The V gene is TRBV19, the J gene TRBJ2-7; maybe TRBD1 (5 bases). Germline CDR1 LNHDA, CDR2 SQIVND (reference sequence). This CDR3 region has 12 residues. CDR3 coding DNA: TGTGTCCGGCAGGGCCCCCCCTACGAGCAGTACTTC. Protein sequence: CVRQGPPYEQYF.

The genes are TRBV19 and TRBJ1-4; D might be TRBD1 (6 bases). This CDR3 comprises 16 residues. Per the germline V gene, CDR1 is LNHDA and CDR2 is SQIVND (reference sequence). Trimming shortened V by 4 bases and J by 0 bases, and 12 bases separated the two germline ends. CDR3: CASSTDSLATNEKLFF. The CDR3 DNA is TGTGCCAGTAGTACGGACAGCCTTGCAACTAATGAAAAACTGTTTTTT.

The chain recombines TRBV18 with TRBJ1-4; TRBD1 matches at 8 bases. This CDR3 comprises 15 residues. V was clipped by 6 bases and J by 8 bases; unmatched bases: 11. Germline V lookup: CDR1 KGHSH, CDR2 LQKENI. CDR3 in DNA: TGTGCCAGCTCCCCTAGAAGGACAGGGAGCGAAAAACTGTTTTTT. Translation: CASSPRRTGSEKLFF.

This chain links TRBV10-3 with TRBJ1-5; 8 positions match TRBD1. V was pared by 4 bases and J by 7 bases, with 6 bases of the junction left unmatched. Per germline, CDR1 ENHRY and CDR2 SYGVKD. CDR3 length: 14 amino acids. CDR3 coding DNA: TGTGCCATCAGTGTAGGGACAGGTCACCAGCCCCAGCATTTT. Its translation is CAISVGTGHQPQHF.

V gene TRBV3-1 (or the pseudogene TRBV3-2) combines with J gene TRBJ2-1; possibly TRBD2 for D (5 bases). Trimming removed 1 base at V and 7 bases at J, with 29 bases between. The CDR3 runs 20 residues. The germline gives CDR1 LGHDT, CDR2 YNNKEL (reference sequence). The CDR3 is CASSQGRKPPNPNGGNEQFF. The CDR3, as DNA: TGTGCCAGCAGCCAAGGGAGAAAACCACCGAACCCCAACGGCGGGAATGAGCAGTTCTTC.

The rearrangement joins TRBV4-2 to TRBJ2-1; no clear D. The CDR3 extends over 15 amino acids. Germline CDR1 LGHNA, CDR2 YNFKEQ. V lost 3 bases, J lost 4 bases, and 13 bases lay in between. The CDR3: CASSQEIDWYNEQFF. CDR3 in DNA: TGTGCCAGCAGCCAGGAAATCGACTGGTACAATGAGCAGTTCTTC.